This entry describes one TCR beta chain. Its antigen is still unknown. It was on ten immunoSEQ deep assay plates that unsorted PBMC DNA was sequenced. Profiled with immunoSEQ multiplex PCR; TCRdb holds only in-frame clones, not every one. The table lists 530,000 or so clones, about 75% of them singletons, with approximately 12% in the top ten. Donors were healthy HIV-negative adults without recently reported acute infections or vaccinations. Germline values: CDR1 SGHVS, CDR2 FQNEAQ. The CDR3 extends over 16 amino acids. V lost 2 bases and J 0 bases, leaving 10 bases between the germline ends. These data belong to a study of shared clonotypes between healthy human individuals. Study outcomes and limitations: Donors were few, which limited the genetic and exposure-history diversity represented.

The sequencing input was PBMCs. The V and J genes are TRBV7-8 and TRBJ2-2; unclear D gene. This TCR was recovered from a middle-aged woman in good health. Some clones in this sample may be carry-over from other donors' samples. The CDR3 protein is CASSLSAATNTGELFF. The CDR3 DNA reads TGTGCCAGCAGCTTAAGTGCGGCAACGAACACCGGGGAGCTGTTTTTT.